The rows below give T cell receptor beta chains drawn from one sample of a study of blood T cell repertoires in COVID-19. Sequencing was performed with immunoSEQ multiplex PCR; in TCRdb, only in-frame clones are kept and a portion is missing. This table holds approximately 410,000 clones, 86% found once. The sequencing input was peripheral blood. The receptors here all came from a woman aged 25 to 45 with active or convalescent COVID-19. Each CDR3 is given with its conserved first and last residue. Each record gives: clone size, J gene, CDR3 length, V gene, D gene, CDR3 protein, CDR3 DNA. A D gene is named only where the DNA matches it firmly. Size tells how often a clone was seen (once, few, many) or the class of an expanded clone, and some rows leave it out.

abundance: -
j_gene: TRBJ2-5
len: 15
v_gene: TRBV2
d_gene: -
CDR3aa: CASSEVVSRGETQYF
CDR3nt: TGTGCCAGCAGTGAAGTGGTGTCTAGGGGAGAGACCCAGTACTTC

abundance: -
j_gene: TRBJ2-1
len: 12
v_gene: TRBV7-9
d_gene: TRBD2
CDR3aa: CASSPTGGEQFF
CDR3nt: TGTGCCAGCAGCCCGACGGGGGGTGAGCAGTTCTTC

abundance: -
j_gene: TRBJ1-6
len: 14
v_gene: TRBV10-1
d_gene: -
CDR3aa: CASSDGQPNSPLHF
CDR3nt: TGCGCCAGCAGTGACGGACAGCCGAATTCACCCCTCCACTTT

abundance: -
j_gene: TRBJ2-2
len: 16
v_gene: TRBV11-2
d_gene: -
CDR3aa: CASSLELRGATGELFF
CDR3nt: TGTGCCAGCAGCTTAGAGCTGCGGGGCGCAACCGGGGAGCTGTTTTTT

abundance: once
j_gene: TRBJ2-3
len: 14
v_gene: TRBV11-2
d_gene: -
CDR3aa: CASSRRTEGDTQYF
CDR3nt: TGTGCCAGCAGCAGAAGGACGGAGGGGGATACGCAGTATTTT

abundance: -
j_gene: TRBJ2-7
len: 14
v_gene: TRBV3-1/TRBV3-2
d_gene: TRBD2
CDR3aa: CASSQAGGPYEQYF
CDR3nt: TGTGCCAGCAGCCAAGCGGGAGGGCCTTACGAGCAGTACTTC

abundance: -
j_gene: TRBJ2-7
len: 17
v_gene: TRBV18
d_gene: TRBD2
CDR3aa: CASSPPGRLAGSNEQYF
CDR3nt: TGTGCCAGCTCACCACCTGGCCGACTAGCGGGGAGCAACGAGCAGTACTTC

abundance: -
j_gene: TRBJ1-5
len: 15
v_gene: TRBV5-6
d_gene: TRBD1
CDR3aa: CASSLGTGADQPQHF
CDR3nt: TGTGCCAGCAGCTTGGGGACAGGGGCTGATCAGCCCCAGCATTTT

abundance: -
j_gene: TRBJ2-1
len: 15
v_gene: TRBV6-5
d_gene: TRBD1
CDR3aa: CASSFQGVHYNEQFF
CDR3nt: TGTGCCAGCAGTTTCCAGGGGGTACACTACAATGAGCAGTTCTTC

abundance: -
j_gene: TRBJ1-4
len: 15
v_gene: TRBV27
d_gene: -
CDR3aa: CASSPIGAANEKLFF
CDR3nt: TGTGCCAGCAGCCCCATAGGGGCGGCTAATGAAAAACTGTTTTTT

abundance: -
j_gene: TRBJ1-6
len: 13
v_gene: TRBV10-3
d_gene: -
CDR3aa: CAIRDNPRSPLHF
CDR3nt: TGTGCCATAAGGGACAATCCCCGATCACCCCTCCACTTT

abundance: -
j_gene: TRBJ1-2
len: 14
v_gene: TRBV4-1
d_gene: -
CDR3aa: CASSQSHSNYGYTF
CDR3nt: TGCGCCAGCAGCCAATCTCACAGTAACTATGGCTACACCTTC

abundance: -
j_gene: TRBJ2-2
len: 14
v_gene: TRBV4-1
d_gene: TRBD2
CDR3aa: CASSQVWGGGELFF
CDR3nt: TGCGCCAGCAGCCAAGTTTGGGGGGGCGGGGAGCTGTTTTTT

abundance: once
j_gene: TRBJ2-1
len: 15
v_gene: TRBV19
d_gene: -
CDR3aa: CASSIGRGPYNEQFF
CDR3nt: TGTGCCAGTAGTATAGGGAGGGGACCCTACAATGAGCAGTTCTTC

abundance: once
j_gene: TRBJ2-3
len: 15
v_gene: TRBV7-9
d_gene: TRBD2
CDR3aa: CASRRGGAPTDTQYF
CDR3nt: TGTGCCAGCAGGCGCGGGGGGGCCCCCACAGATACGCAGTATTTT

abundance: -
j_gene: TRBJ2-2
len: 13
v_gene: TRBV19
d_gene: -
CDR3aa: CASSMGAFGELFF
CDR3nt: TGTGCCAGTAGTATGGGGGCCTTCGGGGAGCTGTTTTTT

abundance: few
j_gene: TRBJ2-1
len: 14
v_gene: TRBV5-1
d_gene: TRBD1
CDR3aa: CASSSSYAGGEQFF
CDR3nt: TGCGCCAGCAGCTCATCCTACGCAGGGGGAGAGCAGTTCTTC

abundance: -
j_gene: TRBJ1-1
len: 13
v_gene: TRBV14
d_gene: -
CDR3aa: CASSQGLGGEAFF
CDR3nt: TGTGCCAGCAGCCAAGGGCTAGGCGGTGAAGCTTTCTTT

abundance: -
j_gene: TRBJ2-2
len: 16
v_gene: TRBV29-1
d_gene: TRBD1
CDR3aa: CSVEARGQGVTGELFF
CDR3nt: TGCAGCGTTGAAGCCCGGGGACAGGGCGTCACCGGGGAGCTGTTTTTT

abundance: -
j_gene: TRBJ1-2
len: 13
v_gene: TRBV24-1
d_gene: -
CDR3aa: CATSGSRDYGYTF
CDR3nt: TGTGCCACCTCTGGGTCCCGGGACTATGGCTACACCTTC

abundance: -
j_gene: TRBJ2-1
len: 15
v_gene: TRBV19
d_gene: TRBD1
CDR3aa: CASTHGGQGAWEQFF
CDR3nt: TGTGCCAGTACCCATGGGGGACAGGGGGCATGGGAGCAGTTCTTC

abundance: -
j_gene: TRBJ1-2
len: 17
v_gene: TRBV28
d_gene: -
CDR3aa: CASSGNTRRPTDYGYTF
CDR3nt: TGTGCCAGCAGTGGTAACACCCGGCGGCCCACGGACTATGGCTACACCTTC

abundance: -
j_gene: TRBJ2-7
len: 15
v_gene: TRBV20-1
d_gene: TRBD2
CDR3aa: CSASEWASGRYEQYF
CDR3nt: TGCAGTGCTAGTGAGTGGGCTAGCGGACGCTACGAGCAGTACTTC

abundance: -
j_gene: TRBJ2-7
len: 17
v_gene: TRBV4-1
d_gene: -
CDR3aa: CASSQGPRQSPTYEQYF
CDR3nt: TGCGCCAGCAGCCAAGGTCCAAGACAGAGTCCCACCTACGAGCAGTACTTC

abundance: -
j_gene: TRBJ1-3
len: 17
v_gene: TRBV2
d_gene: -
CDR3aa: CASSETFLGSTGNTIYF
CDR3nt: TGTGCCAGCAGTGAAACTTTTCTAGGGAGCACTGGAAACACCATATATTTT

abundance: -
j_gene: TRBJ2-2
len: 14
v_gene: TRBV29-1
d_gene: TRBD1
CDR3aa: CSVGRDRGTGELFF
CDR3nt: TGCAGCGTTGGAAGGGACAGGGGCACCGGGGAGCTGTTTTTT